This is a list of T cell receptor beta chains from one sample in a study of long-term antiretroviral therapy in people with HIV. TCRdb's table, derived via immunoSEQ multiplex PCR, lists solely in-frame clones and lacks some. The top ten hold 7.5% of the sample, which has about 6,700 clones, around 70% seen once. This material consisted of unsorted PBMCs, taken 0.1 years before starting antiretroviral therapy. These receptors were obtained from a man aged 18 to 30 with HIV. Each CDR3 is given with its conserved first and last residue. A D gene is named only where the DNA matches it firmly. A row's size may be missing; if present it is once, few, many or a size class.

J gene,clone size,V gene,D gene,CDR3 DNA,CDR3 protein
TRBJ1-2,.,TRBV19,.,TGTGCCAGTAGTACCCCGGGCGGGGGGCGCGGGGTCTATGGCTACACCTTC,CASSTPGGGRGVYGYTF
TRBJ2-3,.,TRBV19,TRBD2,TGTGCCAGTAGTATAGGGCTAGCGGGGGGCACAGATACGCAGTATTTT,CASSIGLAGGTDTQYF
TRBJ2-2,.,TRBV7-3,.,TGTGCCAGCAGCCCCTTGGGCGGGGCCGGGGAGCTGTTTTTT,CASSPLGGAGELFF
TRBJ2-1,.,TRBV7-8,TRBD2,TGTGCCAGCAGCTCTAGCGGGGGTTATCGGGATGAGCAGTTCTTC,CASSSSGGYRDEQFF
TRBJ1-4,few,TRBV6-5,.,TGTGCCAGCAGTCGGGGGACAACTAATGAAAAACTGTTTTTT,CASSRGTTNEKLFF
TRBJ2-2,large,TRBV4-1,.,TGCGCCAGCAGCCAAGAAAGGCTTAGTGGGGAGCTGTTTTTT,CASSQERLSGELFF
TRBJ1-5,medium-sized,TRBV27,TRBD1,TGTGCCAGCAGTCAACAACAGGGGGGGGCGGATCAGCCCCAGCATTTT,CASSQQQGGADQPQHF
TRBJ2-5,.,TRBV5-5,.,TGTGCCAGCAGCTTGCTAGGGGATTTGAGAGAGACCCAGTACTTC,CASSLLGDLRETQYF
TRBJ1-1,few,TRBV19,TRBD1,TGTGCCAGTTTTGACAGGGGAAAGTCTTACACTGAAGCTTTCTTT,CASFDRGKSYTEAFF
TRBJ1-3,.,TRBV18,TRBD1,TGTGCCAGCTCACCAAGCCAGGGGGTTACCCCTGGAAACACCATATATTTT,CASSPSQGVTPGNTIYF
TRBJ2-7,.,TRBV5-1,.,TGCGCCAGCAGCTTGTGGTCCTCGGATTACGAGCAGTACTTC,CASSLWSSDYEQYF
TRBJ1-1,.,TRBV4-1,.,TGCGCCAGCAGCATGGCCGGGGGGAGAGCTTTCTTT,CASSMAGGRAFF
TRBJ2-7,.,TRBV29-1,.,TGCAGCGTTGCCCCTACCACCTACGAGCAGTACTTC,CSVAPTTYEQYF
TRBJ1-2,few,TRBV6-5,.,TGTGCCAGCACCCGGGGAGGAACGACAGGTTATGGCTACACCTTC,CASTRGGTTGYGYTF
TRBJ1-5,.,TRBV28,.,TGTGCCAGCAGTGCCTGGGGGGATCAGCCCCAGCATTTT,CASSAWGDQPQHF
TRBJ1-6,once,TRBV19,.,TGTGCCAGTACCACCACTGCGAGCTCCTATAATTCACCCCTCCACTTT,CASTTTASSYNSPLHF
TRBJ2-3,.,TRBV6-5,.,TGTGCCAGTTCTCCTGACCGGTCAGATACGCAGTATTTT,CASSPDRSDTQYF
TRBJ2-7,few,TRBV7-9,.,TGTGCCAGCATCCAGAACTACGAGCAGTACTTC,CASIQNYEQYF
TRBJ2-1,.,TRBV9,TRBD2,TGTGCCAGCAGCCTAGGACTAGCGGGGGAAGGGTTCTTC,CASSLGLAGEGFF
TRBJ2-1,.,TRBV5-1,.,TGCGCCAGCCAGGGATCGGGAGACAATGAGCAGTTCTTC,CASQGSGDNEQFF
TRBJ2-2,.,TRBV6-6,.,TGTGCCAGCAGCCCACTGGGGGCCGGGGAGCTGTTTTTT,CASSPLGAGELFF
TRBJ2-5,.,TRBV4-2,.,TGTGCCAGCAGCCAAGATCAACTAGCAGAGACCCAGTACTTC,CASSQDQLAETQYF
TRBJ1-1,.,TRBV28,.,TGTGCCAGCAGTTTGAGGCCAAATTTGGCTGAAGCTTTCTTT,CASSLRPNLAEAFF
TRBJ1-3,.,TRBV9,TRBD1,TGTGCCAGCAGCGCCGGGACAGGACGAGTGGGAAACACCATATATTTT,CASSAGTGRVGNTIYF
TRBJ2-7,.,TRBV30,.,TGTGCCTGGAGTGCAGGGAGCGAGCAGTACTTC,CAWSAGSEQYF
TRBJ1-1,.,TRBV18,.,TGTGCCAGCTCAGTAGGGGAGAGTACTGAAGCTTTCTTT,CASSVGESTEAFF
TRBJ1-1,medium-sized,TRBV6-1,.,TGTGCCAACCGAAAGGGGGGAGATGCTTTCTTT,CANRKGGDAFF
TRBJ2-5,.,TRBV6-6,TRBD2,TGTGCCAGCAGTTACTGGGGGGGAAAAGAGACCCAGTACTTC,CASSYWGGKETQYF
TRBJ1-1,.,TRBV18,.,TGTGCCAGCTCACCTCAGACATCTCCTGAAGCTTTCTTT,CASSPQTSPEAFF
TRBJ2-2,.,TRBV18,.,TGTGCCAGCTCACCACCTTCTTTCACCGGGGAGCTGTTTTTT,CASSPPSFTGELFF
TRBJ2-3,medium-sized,TRBV28,.,TGTGCCAGCAGTTACCGTGGACAGTGGTCGGGGTATTTT,CASSYRGQWSGYF
TRBJ1-2,.,TRBV19,.,TGTGCCAGTAAAACGACGGGGGCCTGGTATGGCTACACCTTC,CASKTTGAWYGYTF
TRBJ2-2,once,TRBV2,.,TGTGCCAGCATGGAAATCTACACCGGGGAGCTGTTTTTT,CASMEIYTGELFF
TRBJ1-3,few,TRBV19,.,TGTGCCAGTTCCCTCGGACTTCACTCTGGAAACACCATATATTTT,CASSLGLHSGNTIYF
TRBJ1-5,.,TRBV19,.,TGTGCCAGTAGTGCTGATAATAGCAATCAGCCCCAGCATTTT,CASSADNSNQPQHF
TRBJ1-1,.,TRBV29-1,.,TGCAGCGCTGGGTGGCCAGGACCCTCATTT,CSAGWPGPSF
TRBJ2-1,.,TRBV29-1,TRBD1,TGCAGCGTTGCCAGGGGGCTATTGAATGAGCAGTTCTTC,CSVARGLLNEQFF
TRBJ2-1,.,TRBV9,TRBD2,TGTGCCAGCAGCGAGGGACTAAACCTTCCCTACAATGAGCAGTTCTTC,CASSEGLNLPYNEQFF
TRBJ2-7,.,TRBV27,.,TGTGCCAGCAGTTATACCTACGAGCAGTACTTC,CASSYTYEQYF
TRBJ2-2,.,TRBV27,TRBD1,TGTGCCAGCAGGTCCGGGACAGGGGTGACCGGGGAGCTGTTTTTT,CASRSGTGVTGELFF
TRBJ2-3,.,TRBV2,TRBD2,TGTGCCAGCAGCGCCGATAGCGGGGGGGCGGTGCAGTATTTT,CASSADSGGAVQYF
TRBJ2-3,.,TRBV28,.,TGTGCCAGCAGTTTAAGGGGAGTACTGGGCCCAGATACGCAGTATTTT,CASSLRGVLGPDTQYF
TRBJ1-1,.,TRBV7-5,.,TGTGCCAGCAGCTTTAGGGTGAACACTGAAGCTTTCTTT,CASSFRVNTEAFF
TRBJ2-3,few,TRBV2,.,TGTGCCAGCCTCAGCCCCACAGATACGCAGTATTTT,CASLSPTDTQYF
TRBJ2-7,.,TRBV2,.,TGTGCCAGCGAGCCGAAAGACTCCTACGAGCAGTACTTC,CASEPKDSYEQYF